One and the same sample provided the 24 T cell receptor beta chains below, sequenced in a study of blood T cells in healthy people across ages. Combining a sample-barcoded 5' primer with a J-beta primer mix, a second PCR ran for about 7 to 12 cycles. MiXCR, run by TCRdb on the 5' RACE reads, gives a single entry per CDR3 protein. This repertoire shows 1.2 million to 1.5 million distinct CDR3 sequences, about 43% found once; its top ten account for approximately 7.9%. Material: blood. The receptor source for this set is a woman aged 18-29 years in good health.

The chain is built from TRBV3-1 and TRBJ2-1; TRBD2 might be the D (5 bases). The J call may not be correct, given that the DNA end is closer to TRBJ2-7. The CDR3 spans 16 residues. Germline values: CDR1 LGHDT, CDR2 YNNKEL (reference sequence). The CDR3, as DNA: TGTGCCAGCAGCCAAGGGCAGGACTTCTCCTACAATGAGCAGTACTTC. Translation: CASSQGQDFSYNEQYF.

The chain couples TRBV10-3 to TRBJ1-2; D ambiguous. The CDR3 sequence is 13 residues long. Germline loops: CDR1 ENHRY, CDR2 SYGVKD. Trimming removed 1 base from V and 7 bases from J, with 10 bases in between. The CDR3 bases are TGTGCCATCAGTGAGTTACCAGAGAGTGGCTACACCTTC. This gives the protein CAISELPESGYTF.

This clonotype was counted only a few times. The CDR3 is CASSPHGSNSPLHF. DNA for the CDR3: TGTGCCAGCAGTCCCCATGGGAGTAATTCACCCCTCCACTTT. The chain is built from TRBV28 and TRBJ1-6, with unresolved D. Germline loops: CDR1 MDHEN, CDR2 SYDVKM. This CDR3 spans 14 amino acids. The ends were cut back, 5 bases at V and 6 bases at J, with 11 bases in the middle.

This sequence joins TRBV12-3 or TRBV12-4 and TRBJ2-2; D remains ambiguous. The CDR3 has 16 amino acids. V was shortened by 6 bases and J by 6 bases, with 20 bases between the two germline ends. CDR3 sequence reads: CASSQSRAVGAGELFF. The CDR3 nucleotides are TGTGCCAGCAGCCAGAGTCGGGCCGTGGGTGCCGGGGAGCTGTTTTTT.

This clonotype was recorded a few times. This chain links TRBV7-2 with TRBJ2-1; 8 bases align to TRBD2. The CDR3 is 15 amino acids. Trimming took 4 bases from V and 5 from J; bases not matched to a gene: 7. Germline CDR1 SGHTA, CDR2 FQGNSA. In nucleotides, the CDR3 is TGTGCCAGCAGCTCAGAATCCGGGAGGGACAATGAGCAGTTCTTC. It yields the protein CASSSESGRDNEQFF. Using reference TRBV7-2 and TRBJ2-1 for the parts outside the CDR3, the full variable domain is GAGVSQSPSNKVTEKGKDVELRCDPISGHTALYWYRQSLGQGLEFLIYFQGNSAPDKSGLPSDRFSAERTGGSVSTLTIQRTQQEDSAVYLCASSSESGRDNEQFFGPGTRLTVL.

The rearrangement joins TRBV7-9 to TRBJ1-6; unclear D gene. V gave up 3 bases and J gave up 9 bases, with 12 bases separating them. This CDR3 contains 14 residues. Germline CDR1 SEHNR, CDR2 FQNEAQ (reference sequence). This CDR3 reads CASSFNSETSPLHF. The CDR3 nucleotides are TGTGCCAGCAGCTTTAATTCTGAGACTTCACCCCTCCACTTT.

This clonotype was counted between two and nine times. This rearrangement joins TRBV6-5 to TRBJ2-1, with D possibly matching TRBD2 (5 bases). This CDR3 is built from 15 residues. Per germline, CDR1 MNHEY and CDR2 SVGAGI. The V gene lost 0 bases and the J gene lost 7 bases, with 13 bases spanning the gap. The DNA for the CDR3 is TGTGCCAGCAGTTACTCGATGTCGGGGAATAATGAGCAGTTCTTC. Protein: CASSYSMSGNNEQFF.

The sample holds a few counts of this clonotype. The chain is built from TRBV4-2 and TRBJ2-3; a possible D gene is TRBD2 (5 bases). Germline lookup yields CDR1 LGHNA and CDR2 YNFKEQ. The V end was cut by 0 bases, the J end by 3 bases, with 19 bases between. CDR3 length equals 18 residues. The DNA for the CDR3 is TGTGCCAGCAGCCAAGAGTCGTCTGTCTCGCGGGCAACAGATACGCAGTATTTT. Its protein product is CASSQESSVSRATDTQYF.

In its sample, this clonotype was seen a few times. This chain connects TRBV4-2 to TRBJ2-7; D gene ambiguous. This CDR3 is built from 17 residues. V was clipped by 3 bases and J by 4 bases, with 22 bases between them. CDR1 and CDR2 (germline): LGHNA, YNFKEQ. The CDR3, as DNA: TGTGCCAGCAGCCAGACGGCCCAGGACGTCCTACTTTACGAGCAGTACTTC. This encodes CASSQTAQDVLLYEQYF.

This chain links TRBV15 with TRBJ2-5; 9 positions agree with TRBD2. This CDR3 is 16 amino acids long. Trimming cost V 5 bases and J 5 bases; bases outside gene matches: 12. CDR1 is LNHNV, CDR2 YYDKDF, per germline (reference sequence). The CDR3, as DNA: TGTGCCACCAGCTTCCGTAGCGGGGGATCCTGGGAGACCCAGTACTTC. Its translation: CATSFRSGGSWETQYF.

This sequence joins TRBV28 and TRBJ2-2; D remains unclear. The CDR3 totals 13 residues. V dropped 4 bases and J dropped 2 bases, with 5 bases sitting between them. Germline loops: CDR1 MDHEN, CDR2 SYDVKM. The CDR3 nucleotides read TGTGCCAGCAGTTCTATAAACACCGGGGAGCTGTTTTTT. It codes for CASSSINTGELFF.

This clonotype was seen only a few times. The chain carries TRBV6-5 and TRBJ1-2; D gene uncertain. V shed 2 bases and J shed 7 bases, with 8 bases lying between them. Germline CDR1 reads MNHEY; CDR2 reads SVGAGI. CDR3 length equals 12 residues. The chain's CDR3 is CASSYRGSGYTF. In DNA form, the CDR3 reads TGTGCCAGCAGTTACCGCGGGAGTGGCTACACCTTC.

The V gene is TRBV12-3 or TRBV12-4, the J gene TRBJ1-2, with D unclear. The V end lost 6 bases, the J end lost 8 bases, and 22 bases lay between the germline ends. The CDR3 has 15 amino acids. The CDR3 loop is CASSHNRRGNRGYTF. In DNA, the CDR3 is TGTGCCAGCAGCCATAACCGGAGAGGGAACCGCGGCTACACCTTC.

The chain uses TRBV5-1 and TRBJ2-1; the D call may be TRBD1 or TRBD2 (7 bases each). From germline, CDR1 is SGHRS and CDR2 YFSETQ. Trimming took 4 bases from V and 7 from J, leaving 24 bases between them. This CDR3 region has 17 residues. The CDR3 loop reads CASSASSGGEVRNEQFF. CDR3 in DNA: TGCGCCAGCAGCGCTAGCTCAGGGGGGGAAGTACGAAATGAGCAGTTCTTC.

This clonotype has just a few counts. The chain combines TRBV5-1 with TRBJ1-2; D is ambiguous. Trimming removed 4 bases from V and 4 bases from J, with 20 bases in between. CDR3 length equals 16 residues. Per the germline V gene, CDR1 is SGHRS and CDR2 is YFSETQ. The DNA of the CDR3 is TGCGCCAGCAGCCTCTCCTTCCCAGGAGGAACCTATGGCTACACCTTC. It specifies CASSLSFPGGTYGYTF.

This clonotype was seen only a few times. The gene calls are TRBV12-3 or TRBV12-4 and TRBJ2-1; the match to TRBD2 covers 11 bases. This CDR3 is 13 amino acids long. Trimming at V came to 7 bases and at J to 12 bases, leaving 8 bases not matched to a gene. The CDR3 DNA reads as TGTGCCAGCACCTATACTAGCGGGAGAGGGCAGTTCTTC. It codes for CASTYTSGRGQFF.

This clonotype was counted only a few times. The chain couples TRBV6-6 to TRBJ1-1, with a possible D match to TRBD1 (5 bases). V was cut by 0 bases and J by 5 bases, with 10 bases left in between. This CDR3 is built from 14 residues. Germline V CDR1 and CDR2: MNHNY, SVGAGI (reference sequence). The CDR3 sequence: CASSYSKAGTEAFF. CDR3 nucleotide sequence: TGTGCCAGCAGTTACTCGAAGGCAGGGACTGAAGCTTTCTTT.

The CDR3: CASSGGTFEAFF. The CDR3 coding sequence is TGTGCCAGCAGCGGAGGCACATTCGAAGCTTTCTTT. The chain couples TRBV7-9 to TRBJ1-1; D is uncertain. With 5 bases removed from V and 8 bases from J, the gap between germline ends came to 12 bases. The CDR3 length is 12 residues. Per the germline V gene, CDR1 is SEHNR and CDR2 is FQNEAQ (reference sequence).

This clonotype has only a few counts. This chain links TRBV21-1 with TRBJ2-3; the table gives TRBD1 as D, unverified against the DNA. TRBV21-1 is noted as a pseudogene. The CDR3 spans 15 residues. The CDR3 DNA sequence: TGTGCCAGCAGGATGGACAGGGCTAGCACAGATACGCAGTATTTT. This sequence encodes CASRMDRASTDTQYF.

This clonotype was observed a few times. Here the CDR3 DNA reads TGCGCCAGCACCAAGGACCGGGTTCCTTATGGCTACACCTTC. This translates into CASTKDRVPYGYTF. This chain joins TRBV5-1 and TRBJ1-2, with D uncertain. The CDR3 is 14 amino acids. Trimming stripped 6 bases from V and 5 bases from J, with 17 bases between. The germline gives CDR1 SGHRS, CDR2 YFSETQ.

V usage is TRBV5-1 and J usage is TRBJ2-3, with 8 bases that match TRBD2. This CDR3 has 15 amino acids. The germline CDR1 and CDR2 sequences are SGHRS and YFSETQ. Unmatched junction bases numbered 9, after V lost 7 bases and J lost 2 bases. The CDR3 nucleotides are TGCGCCAGCCGTAAGACTAGCGCGTACACAGATACGCAGTATTTT. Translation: CASRKTSAYTDTQYF.

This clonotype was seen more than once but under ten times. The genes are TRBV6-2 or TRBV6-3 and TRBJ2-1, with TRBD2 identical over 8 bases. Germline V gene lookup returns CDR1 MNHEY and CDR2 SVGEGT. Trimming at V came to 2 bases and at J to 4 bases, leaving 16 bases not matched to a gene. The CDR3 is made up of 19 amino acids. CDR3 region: CASSYELADSLLAYNEQFF. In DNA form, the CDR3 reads TGTGCCAGCAGTTACGAACTAGCGGACTCCTTATTAGCATACAATGAGCAGTTCTTC.

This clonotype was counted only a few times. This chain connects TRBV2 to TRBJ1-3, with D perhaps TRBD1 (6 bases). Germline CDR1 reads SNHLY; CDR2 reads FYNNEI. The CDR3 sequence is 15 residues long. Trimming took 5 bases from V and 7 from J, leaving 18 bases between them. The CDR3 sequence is CASSPNRAMGNTIYF. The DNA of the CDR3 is TGTGCCAGCAGTCCAAACAGGGCCATGGGGAACACCATATATTTT.

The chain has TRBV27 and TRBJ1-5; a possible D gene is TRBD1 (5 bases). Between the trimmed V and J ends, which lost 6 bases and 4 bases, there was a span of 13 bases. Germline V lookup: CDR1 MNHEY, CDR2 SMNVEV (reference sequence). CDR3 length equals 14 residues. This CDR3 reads CASRQSGGNQPQHF. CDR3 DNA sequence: TGTGCCAGCAGACAGTCGGGGGGAAATCAGCCCCAGCATTTT.